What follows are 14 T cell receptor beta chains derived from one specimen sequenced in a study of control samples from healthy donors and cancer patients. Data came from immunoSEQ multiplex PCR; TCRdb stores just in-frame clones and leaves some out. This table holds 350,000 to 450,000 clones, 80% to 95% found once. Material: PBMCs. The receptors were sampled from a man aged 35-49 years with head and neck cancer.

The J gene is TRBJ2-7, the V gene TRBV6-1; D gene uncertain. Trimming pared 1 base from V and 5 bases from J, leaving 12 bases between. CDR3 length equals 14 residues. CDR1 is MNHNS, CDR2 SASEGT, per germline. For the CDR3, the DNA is TGTGCCAGCAGTGAAGTTCTGGGATCCCACGAGCAGTACTTC. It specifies CASSEVLGSHEQYF.

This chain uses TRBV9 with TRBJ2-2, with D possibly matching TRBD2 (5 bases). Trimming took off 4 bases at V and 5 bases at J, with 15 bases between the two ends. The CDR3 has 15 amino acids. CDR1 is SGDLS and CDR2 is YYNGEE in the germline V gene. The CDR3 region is CASSQEGRLTGELFF. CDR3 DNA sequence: TGTGCCAGCAGCCAAGAGGGCCGGTTAACCGGGGAGCTGTTTTTT.

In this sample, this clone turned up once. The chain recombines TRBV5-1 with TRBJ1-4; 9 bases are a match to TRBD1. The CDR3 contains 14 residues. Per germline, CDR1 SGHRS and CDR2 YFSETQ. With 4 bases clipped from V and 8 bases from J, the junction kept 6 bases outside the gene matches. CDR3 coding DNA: TGCGCCAGCAGCCTACAGGGGGCAGCGGAAAAACTGTTTTTT. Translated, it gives CASSLQGAAEKLFF.

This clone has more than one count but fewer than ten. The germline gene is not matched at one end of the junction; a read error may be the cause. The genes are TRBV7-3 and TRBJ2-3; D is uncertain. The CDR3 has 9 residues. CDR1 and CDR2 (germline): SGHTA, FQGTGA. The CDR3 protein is CASKDTQYF. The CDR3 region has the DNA TGTGCCAGCAAAGATACGCAGTATTTT.

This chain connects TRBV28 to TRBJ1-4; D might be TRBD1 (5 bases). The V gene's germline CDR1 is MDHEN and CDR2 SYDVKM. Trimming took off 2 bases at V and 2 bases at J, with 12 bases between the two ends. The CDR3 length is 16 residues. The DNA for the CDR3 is TGTGCCAGCAGTTTACGCGTGGCAGGGACTAATGAAAAACTGTTTTTT. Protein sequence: CASSLRVAGTNEKLFF.

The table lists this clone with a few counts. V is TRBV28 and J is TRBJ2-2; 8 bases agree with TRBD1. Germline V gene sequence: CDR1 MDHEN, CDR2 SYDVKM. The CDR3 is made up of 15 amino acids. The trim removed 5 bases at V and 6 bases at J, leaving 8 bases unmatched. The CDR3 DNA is TGTGCCAGCAGTAGTTTCAGGGGGCTCCCCGGGGAGCTGTTTTTT. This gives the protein CASSSFRGLPGELFF.

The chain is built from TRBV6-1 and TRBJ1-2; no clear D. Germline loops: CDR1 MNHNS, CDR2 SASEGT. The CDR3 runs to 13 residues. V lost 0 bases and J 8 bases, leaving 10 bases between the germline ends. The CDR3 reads CASSEAGGYGYTF. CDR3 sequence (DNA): TGTGCCAGCAGTGAAGCCGGCGGTTACGGCTACACCTTC.

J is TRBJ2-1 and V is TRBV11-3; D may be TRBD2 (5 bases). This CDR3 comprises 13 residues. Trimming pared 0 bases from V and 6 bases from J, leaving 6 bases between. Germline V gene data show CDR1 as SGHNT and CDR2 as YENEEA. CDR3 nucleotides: TGTGCCAGCAGCTTAGAGAGGGCCAATGAGCAGTTCTTC. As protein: CASSLERANEQFF. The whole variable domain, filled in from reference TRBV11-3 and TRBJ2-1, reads EAGVVQSPRYKIIEKKQPVAFWCNPISGHNTLYWYLQNLGQGPELLIRYENEEAVDDSQLPKDRFSAERLKGVDSTLKIQPAELGDSAVYLCASSLERANEQFFGPGTRLTVL.

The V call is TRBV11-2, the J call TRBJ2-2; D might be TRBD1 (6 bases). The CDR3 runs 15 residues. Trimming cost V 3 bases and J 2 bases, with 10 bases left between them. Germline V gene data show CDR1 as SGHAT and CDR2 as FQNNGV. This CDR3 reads CASSFGGSNTGELFF. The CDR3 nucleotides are TGTGCCAGCAGCTTTGGGGGCTCAAACACCGGGGAGCTGTTTTTT.

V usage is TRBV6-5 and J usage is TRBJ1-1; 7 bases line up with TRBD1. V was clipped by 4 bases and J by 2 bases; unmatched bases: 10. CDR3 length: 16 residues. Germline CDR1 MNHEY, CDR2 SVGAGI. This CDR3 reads CASSSYYRGLNTEAFF. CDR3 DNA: TGTGCCAGCAGTTCCTACTACAGGGGCCTTAACACTGAAGCTTTCTTT.

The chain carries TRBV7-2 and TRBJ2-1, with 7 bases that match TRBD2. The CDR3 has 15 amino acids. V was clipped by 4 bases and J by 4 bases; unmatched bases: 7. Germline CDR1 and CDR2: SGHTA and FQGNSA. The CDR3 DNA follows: TGTGCCAGCAGCTCCGGACTAGGCGAATACAATGAGCAGTTCTTC. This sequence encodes CASSSGLGEYNEQFF. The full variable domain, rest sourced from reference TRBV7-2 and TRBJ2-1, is GAGVSQSPSNKVTEKGKDVELRCDPISGHTALYWYRQSLGQGLEFLIYFQGNSAPDKSGLPSDRFSAERTGGSVSTLTIQRTQQEDSAVYLCASSSGLGEYNEQFFGPGTRLTVL.

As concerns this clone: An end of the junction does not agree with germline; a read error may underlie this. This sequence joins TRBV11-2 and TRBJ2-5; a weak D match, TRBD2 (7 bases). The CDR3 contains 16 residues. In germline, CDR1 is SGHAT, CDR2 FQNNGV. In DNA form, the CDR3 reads TGTGCCAGCAGCCCGGGTGGCGGGGGCTACCAGGAGACCCAGTACTTC. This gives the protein CASSPGGGGYQETQYF.

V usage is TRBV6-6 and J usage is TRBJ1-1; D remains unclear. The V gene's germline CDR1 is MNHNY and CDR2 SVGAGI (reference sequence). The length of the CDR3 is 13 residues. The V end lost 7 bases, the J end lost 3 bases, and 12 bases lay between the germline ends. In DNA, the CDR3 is TGTGCCAGCAACCCCGGGCGAGACACTGAAGCTTTCTTT. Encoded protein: CASNPGRDTEAFF.

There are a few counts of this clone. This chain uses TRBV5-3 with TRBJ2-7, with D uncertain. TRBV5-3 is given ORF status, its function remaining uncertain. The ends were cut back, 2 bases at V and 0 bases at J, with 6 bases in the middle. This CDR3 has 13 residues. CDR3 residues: CARSFDASYEQYF. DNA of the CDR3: TGTGCCAGAAGCTTTGATGCCTCCTACGAGCAGTACTTC.